This TCR beta chain was found in a study of T-cell memory formation after mild COVID-19. Study-wide background: Largely donor-specific sequence clusters came from a couple of donors. Study-level results: Clones contracting day 15 to 85 were balanced CD4/CD8; later expanders leaned CD4+.

J lost 4 bases, V lost 3 bases, and 6 bases had no gene match. Germline V gene lookup returns CDR1 SGHVS and CDR2 FQNEAQ. The CDR3 sequence is 15 residues long. Constant-segment-primed 5'RACE gave TCR alpha and TCR beta cDNA libraries with sample barcodes and UMIs. TCRdb analysed the 5' RACE reads with MiXCR anew, one entry per CDR3 protein. The data show hundreds of thousands of distinct CDR3 sequences, around a quarter seen once. Notes on this clonotype: Its antigen is unidentified.

The specimen was PBMCs or a T cell subset sorted from them (not recorded which). The V gene is TRBV7-8, the J gene TRBJ1-2, with 9 bases fitting TRBD1. The source is an adult woman who had mild COVID-19 (a few samples of this study predate the infection). Cell type and time point are not known. CDR3 in amino acids: CASSLLQGASYGYTF. CDR3 nucleotides: TGTGCCAGCAGCTTGTTACAGGGGGCGTCCTATGGCTACACCTTC.